This T cell receptor beta chain was identified in a study of Ad26.COV2.S vaccination and SARS-CoV-2 variants. Produced via immunoSEQ multiplex PCR; TCRdb's table is partial and in-frame only. The sample contains about 500,000 clones, about 88% of which appear only once. The sample's treatment: around 19 received Ad26.COV2.S at low or high dose, single or two shots; about 5 received placebo; per-sample allocation not given. Specimens were obtained on day 63 following the first vaccine or placebo injection. Expressing Wuhan-strain SARS-CoV-2 spike, an Ad26 vector served as the vaccine. This CDR3 is built from 15 residues. Germline CDR1 is MNHEY and CDR2 is SMNVEV (reference sequence). Trimming pared 0 bases from V and 3 bases from J, leaving 8 bases between.

This clonotype was sampled from a person aged 18-65 years who received the Ad26.COV2.S COVID-19 vaccine or a placebo. This specimen was peripheral blood, taken in a trial of Ad26.COV2.S vaccine versus placebo. This rearrangement joins TRBV27 to TRBJ1-4; D call uncertain. CDR3 DNA sequence: TGTGCCAGCAGTTTATCTGTCAGATCTAATGAAAAACTGTTTTTT. Protein sequence: CASSLSVRSNEKLFF.